The rows below give T cell receptor beta chains drawn from one sample of a study of cytotoxic CD8 clonotypes in ibrutinib-treated CLL. Libraries were prepared by immunoSEQ multiplex PCR; TCRdb keeps only in-frame clonotypes and omits some of them. The table includes over 95,000 clones, approximately 58% detected once. Sequencing used PBMCs, obtained after 24 months of ibrutinib treatment. The receptors come from a human donor with chronic lymphocytic leukemia. Each CDR3 is given with its conserved first and last residue. D genes are given only for firm matches. For some rows the clone size is stated as once, few or many, or as a class when expanded; others skip it.

TRBV5-1	TRBJ1-1	once	NA	TGCGCCAGCAGCTTGGGGGGATTGAACACTGAAGCTTTCTTT	CASSLGGLNTEAFF
TRBV6-6	TRBJ2-7	NA	TRBD1	TGTGCCAGCTTGATCCCGGACAGGGGAGGCGAGCAGTACTTC	CASLIPDRGGEQYF
TRBV5-1	TRBJ2-3	NA	TRBD2	TGCGCCAGCAGCCTCGGGGGGATCACAGATACGCAGTATTTT	CASSLGGITDTQYF
TRBV2	TRBJ2-7	NA	TRBD2	TGTGCCAGAGGAGCGGGGGGGTTTGAGCAGTACTTC	CARGAGGFEQYF
TRBV9	TRBJ2-6	NA	NA	TGTGCCAGCAGCGGGGATACTGGGGCCAACGTCCTGACTTTC	CASSGDTGANVLTF
TRBV5-1	TRBJ2-3	NA	TRBD1	TGCGCCAGCAGCCGGACAGGGACTAGCACAGATACGCAGTATTTT	CASSRTGTSTDTQYF
TRBV9	TRBJ2-7	NA	NA	TGTGCCAGCAGCGTAGGACTCCTCTACGAGCAGTACTTC	CASSVGLLYEQYF
TRBV13	TRBJ1-4	NA	NA	TGTGCCAGCAGCTTAGGCCAGGGCTTTACAGGGGAAAAACTGTTTTTT	CASSLGQGFTGEKLFF
TRBV5-4	TRBJ2-7	NA	TRBD2	TGTGCCAGCAGCTTGGACAGCGCCGGGAGGGAGCAGTACTTC	CASSLDSAGREQYF
TRBV4-2	TRBJ2-4	few	NA	TGTGCCAGCAGCCAAGAGCGCCTGAACATTCAGTACTTC	CASSQERLNIQYF
TRBV4-1	TRBJ2-7	few	NA	TGCGCCAGCAGCCAAGAAGGTGGGATTGGCTACGAGCAGTACTTC	CASSQEGGIGYEQYF
TRBV19	TRBJ1-1	NA	NA	TGTGCCAGTAGTATACGCCCGACAGAGACCACTAACACTGAAGCTTTCTTT	CASSIRPTETTNTEAFF
TRBV23-1	TRBJ2-6	few	NA	TGCGCCAGCAGTCACCCGGTGTCTGGGGCCAACGTCCTGACTTTC	CASSHPVSGANVLTF
TRBV5-1	TRBJ2-7	NA	TRBD1	TGCGCCAGCAGCTTGGCTTCCCGGGACAGACACTCCTACGAGCAGTACTTC	CASSLASRDRHSYEQYF
TRBV9	TRBJ2-3	NA	NA	TGTGCCAGCAGCGTAGGGGCGGGGGCCAACACAGATACGCAGTATTTT	CASSVGAGANTDTQYF
TRBV2	TRBJ2-5	NA	NA	TGTGCCAGCATGAGCAACCCCGGGGTCAGCCAAGAGACCCAGTACTTC	CASMSNPGVSQETQYF
TRBV5-4	TRBJ2-1	NA	TRBD1	TGTGCCAGCAGCTTGGGTGGACAGGTCTACAATGAGCAGTTCTTC	CASSLGGQVYNEQFF
TRBV6-1	TRBJ2-7	NA	TRBD2	TGTGCCAGCAGTGAAGGCACTAGCGGGGTTTCCTACGAGCAGTACTTC	CASSEGTSGVSYEQYF
TRBV27	TRBJ1-5	NA	NA	TGTGCCAGCAGTTTAGCGGCTACAAGTTTTAGCAATCAGCCCCAGCATTTT	CASSLAATSFSNQPQHF
TRBV4-1	TRBJ1-2	once	TRBD1	TGCGCCAGCAGCCAAGAGATAGGCCGGACAGGGGGTTACACCTTC	CASSQEIGRTGGYTF
TRBV6-6	TRBJ2-1	few	TRBD2	TGTGCCAGCAGTGAGGCGGGGGAGGTCGATGAGCAGTTCTTC	CASSEAGEVDEQFF
TRBV30	TRBJ1-5	NA	NA	TGTGCCTGGAGTGAGTCAGGGAATCAGCCCCAGCATTTT	CAWSESGNQPQHF
TRBV4-2	TRBJ2-7	NA	NA	TGTGCCAGCAGCCAAGAGTCGCAAGGGGAAGTGTACGAGCAGTACTTC	CASSQESQGEVYEQYF
TRBV30	TRBJ1-2	NA	NA	TGTGCCTGGAGTAGTAGTAAAGGACTTATTGCTGGCTACACCTTC	CAWSSSKGLIAGYTF
TRBV25-1	TRBJ2-5	NA	NA	TGTGCCAGCAGTGTAAGTCGAGAGACCCAGTACTTC	CASSVSRETQYF
TRBV6-6	TRBJ1-1	once	TRBD1	TGTGCCAGCAGCCGCGGACAGGGCCAACCATCAGCTTTCTTT	CASSRGQGQPSAFF
TRBV30	TRBJ2-3	NA	NA	TGTGCCTGGAGCCCTCCCCCCCTCGGAGATACGCAGTATTTT	CAWSPPPLGDTQYF
TRBV7-3	TRBJ1-1	NA	NA	TGTGCCAGCAGCTTAACACGGGGGGAGAGCGCTTTCTTT	CASSLTRGESAFF
TRBV9	TRBJ2-2	NA	NA	TGTGCCAGCAGCGTAGTCGGGGGGGAGCTGTTTTTT	CASSVVGGELFF
TRBV7-9	TRBJ1-2	NA	NA	TGTGCCAGCAGCCCCCGTGAGGGGGGCTACACCTTC	CASSPREGGYTF
TRBV6-5	TRBJ2-1	NA	TRBD1	TGTGCCAGCAGTTACGGTCCAGGGGGTTTCTATGAGCAGTTCTTC	CASSYGPGGFYEQFF
TRBV28	TRBJ1-5	NA	NA	TGTGCCAGCAGTTTATTGGGGGGGAGCAATCAGCCCCAGCATTTT	CASSLLGGSNQPQHF
TRBV7-9	TRBJ2-1	NA	TRBD1	TGTGCCAGCAGCTTAGGAGGGACAGGGGGCAATGAGCAGTTCTTC	CASSLGGTGGNEQFF
TRBV4-3	TRBJ2-5	few	NA	TGCGCCAGCAGCCAAGATTATTCGGGGTTCGGAGAGACCCAGTACTTC	CASSQDYSGFGETQYF
TRBV4-3	TRBJ2-2	once	NA	TGCGCCAGCAGCCAAGATCGAACAGAGCGAACCGGGGAGCTGTTTTTT	CASSQDRTERTGELFF
TRBV2	TRBJ2-1	NA	NA	TGTGCCAGCAGTGTCACGGCTAGCTCCTACAATGAGCAGTTCTTC	CASSVTASSYNEQFF
TRBV19	TRBJ2-5	NA	TRBD1	TGTGCCAGTAGTATTCAAGGACAGGGGGTAGAGACCCAGTACTTC	CASSIQGQGVETQYF
TRBV27	TRBJ2-2	few	NA	TGTGCCAGCAGACGACAGGAGGGTCGGACCGGGGAGCTGTTTTTT	CASRRQEGRTGELFF
TRBV7-2	TRBJ1-1	NA	TRBD1	TGTGCCAGCAGCCTGGGGACAGGGAACACTGAAGCTTTCTTT	CASSLGTGNTEAFF
TRBV7-2	TRBJ2-2	NA	NA	TGTGCCAGCAGCTTAGGTCCGTCCGGGGAGCTGTTTTTT	CASSLGPSGELFF
TRBV7-2	TRBJ2-7	NA	NA	TGTGCCAGCAGCTTAGTAGCCAACGAGCAGTACTTC	CASSLVANEQYF
TRBV7-9	TRBJ1-1	many	NA	TGTGCCAGCAGCTTCGCAGGGGAGAACACTGAAGCTTTCTTT	CASSFAGENTEAFF
TRBV28	TRBJ1-2	once	NA	TGTGCCAGCGGAGGGGGGACTAACTATGGCTACACCTTC	CASGGGTNYGYTF